This TCR beta chain was obtained from a study of blood T cell repertoires in COVID-19 (TCRdb year 2020). For context, the study as a whole: Samples covering the acute and convalescent phases of COVID-19 were provided by collaborators in the United States, Italy and Spain. The prospective study material was composed of cDNA or gDNA derived from T cells, B-cell-depleted T cells, or PBMCs. The dataset comprised deeply sampled blood TCRbeta repertoires from subjects exposed to, actively infected with, or recovered from COVID-19. A freely available public database, intended as a resource for researchers studying the immune response to SARS-CoV-2, is where the repertoires were released. Samples came from the ongoing ImmuneRACE study (first 160 participants) plus 1,254 subjects from 6 global collaborators. The sample metadata nearly always contained a de-identified subject ID, COVID-19 status, age in years and sex. Where available, HLA class I and class II types were obtained from metadata supplied by the sample provider rather than from assay-based typing. Overall study outcomes, separate from this receptor: How much clinical and demographic metadata was included differed by source and by participant, and the metadata was provided uncurated.

In Seattle, one collaborating source enrolled patients while the infection was active and tracked those patients longitudinally over the course of disease. The collaborating institutions used their own protocols to collect whole blood in K2EDTA tubes. For TCRbeta analysis, collaborators shipped samples as frozen whole blood, isolated PBMCs, or DNA extracted from either of those sample types. About this clone itself: The antigen it recognizes is unknown. No much larger clonotype is one base removed from it; base qualities were not supplied.

TCRbeta CDR3 regions were amplified from genomic DNA using the immunoSEQ Assay, a bias-controlled multiplex PCR. The study's own analysis went as follows. The number of nucleated cells in each sample was estimated by amplification of reference gene primers within the assay. Sequence reads were collapsed and filtered to measure the absolute abundance of every unique TCRbeta CDR3 rearrangement. For each sample, productive Simpson clonality was calculated as the square root of Simpson's diversity index over productive rearrangements. TCRdb provides this immuneACCESS table in a form limited to in-frame rearrangements. Some clones are lacking; in checked studies, under half of them reflect an unresolved V gene, and why the rest are absent is not known. The V and J calls and clone size were taken over from that table, and D and trimming were inferred from the DNA. Across this sample there are roughly 320,000 clones, with roughly 86% seen only once. The top ten clones comprise 1.5% to 2% of the sample.

The germline V gene sets CDR1 to SGHAT and CDR2 to FQNNGV. Trimming costs V 4 bases and J 4 bases, and their ends lie 11 bases apart. The CDR3 runs 13 amino acids, cysteine and phenylalanine included. CDR3 DNA is the only sequence kept; it has 39 bases, read in frame from the first base. The material sequenced was peripheral blood. The clonotype was recovered from a woman between 25 and 40 years old with COVID-19, enrolled during active disease. The chain employs TRBV11-2 and TRBJ2-7, and TRBD1 may be the D gene, going by 5 matching bases. The CDR3 corresponds to CASSCQGCYEQYF. The nucleotide sequence reads TGTGCCAGCAGCTGTCAGGGTTGTTACGAGCAGTACTTC.